This is a list of T cell receptor beta chains from one sample in a study of long-term antiretroviral therapy in people with HIV. Only in-frame clones appear in the TCRdb table, and some are missing; sequencing was by immunoSEQ multiplex PCR. The table shows fewer than 45,000 clones, with roughly 81% occurring only once. The specimen was unsorted PBMCs, collected roughly 2.9 years before starting antiretroviral therapy. Receptors originate from a woman between 25 and 40 years old with HIV. The CDR3 runs from the conserved cysteine through the conserved F or W. A D gene is named only where the DNA matches it firmly. A clone size is listed for some rows: how often the clone was seen (once, few, many), or a class if it is expanded.

clone size: NA; J gene: TRBJ1-3; CDR3 length: 11; V gene: TRBV29-1; D gene: NA; CDR3 DNA: TGCAGCGTTGAATCTGGAAACACCATATATTTT; CDR3 protein: CSVESGNTIYF
clone size: NA; J gene: TRBJ1-5; CDR3 length: 13; V gene: TRBV10-1; D gene: NA; CDR3 DNA: TGCGCCAGCAGTTCGGCAGACAATCAGCCCCAGCATTTT; CDR3 protein: CASSSADNQPQHF
clone size: NA; J gene: TRBJ2-1; CDR3 length: 16; V gene: TRBV5-4; D gene: NA; CDR3 DNA: TGTGCCAGCAGCTTGGCCCCTAGGGCGGGGCTCAATGAGCAGTTCTTC; CDR3 protein: CASSLAPRAGLNEQFF
clone size: NA; J gene: TRBJ2-5; CDR3 length: 14; V gene: TRBV5-1; D gene: NA; CDR3 DNA: TGCGCCAGCAGCTCCGGAGGAGGTAAAGAGACCCAGTACTTC; CDR3 protein: CASSSGGGKETQYF
clone size: NA; J gene: TRBJ2-3; CDR3 length: 14; V gene: TRBV5-6; D gene: TRBD1; CDR3 DNA: TGTGCCAGCAGCTTGGGAGGGGGCGCAGATACGCAGTATTTT; CDR3 protein: CASSLGGGADTQYF
clone size: NA; J gene: TRBJ1-1; CDR3 length: 14; V gene: TRBV6-5; D gene: NA; CDR3 DNA: TGTGCCAGCAGTTACGGGGGGCTGAACACTGAAGCTTTCTTT; CDR3 protein: CASSYGGLNTEAFF
clone size: medium-sized; J gene: TRBJ2-2; CDR3 length: 18; V gene: TRBV18; D gene: NA; CDR3 DNA: TGTGCCAGCTCACCCACCCGGGTGGGATACGAGAACACCGGGGAGCTGTTTTTT; CDR3 protein: CASSPTRVGYENTGELFF
clone size: few; J gene: TRBJ1-3; CDR3 length: 14; V gene: TRBV27; D gene: TRBD1; CDR3 DNA: TGTGCCAGCAGGCGGACAGGGCGAGGAAACACCATATATTTT; CDR3 protein: CASRRTGRGNTIYF
clone size: NA; J gene: TRBJ2-3; CDR3 length: 17; V gene: TRBV19; D gene: TRBD2; CDR3 DNA: TGTGCCAGTAGTATTAGACTAGCGGGGGCCTCCACAGATACGCAGTATTTT; CDR3 protein: CASSIRLAGASTDTQYF
clone size: NA; J gene: TRBJ1-4; CDR3 length: 15; V gene: TRBV7-6; D gene: NA; CDR3 DNA: TGTGCCAGCAGCTTAGCGGAGGGGGGAAATGAAAAACTGTTTTTT; CDR3 protein: CASSLAEGGNEKLFF
clone size: NA; J gene: TRBJ2-7; CDR3 length: 14; V gene: TRBV28; D gene: TRBD2; CDR3 DNA: TGTGCCAGCAGTTTAACTAGCGGGTTTTGGGAGCAGTACTTC; CDR3 protein: CASSLTSGFWEQYF
clone size: NA; J gene: TRBJ1-3; CDR3 length: 18; V gene: TRBV7-3; D gene: TRBD1; CDR3 DNA: TGTGCCAGCAGCTTATTTGGGACAGGGGGCCACTCTGGAAACACCATATATTTT; CDR3 protein: CASSLFGTGGHSGNTIYF
clone size: NA; J gene: TRBJ1-5; CDR3 length: 12; V gene: TRBV6-1; D gene: NA; CDR3 DNA: TGTGCCAGCCAAATGACAAATCAGCCCCAGCATTTT; CDR3 protein: CASQMTNQPQHF
clone size: NA; J gene: TRBJ1-1; CDR3 length: 14; V gene: TRBV5-1; D gene: NA; CDR3 DNA: TGCGCCAGCAGCACACAGGGTCAGGGCACTGAAGCTTTCTTT; CDR3 protein: CASSTQGQGTEAFF
clone size: NA; J gene: TRBJ2-1; CDR3 length: 15; V gene: TRBV18; D gene: NA; CDR3 DNA: TGTGCCAGCTCACCAAGGACATTCGCCTACAATGAGCAGTTCTTC; CDR3 protein: CASSPRTFAYNEQFF
clone size: once; J gene: TRBJ1-5; CDR3 length: 13; V gene: TRBV30; D gene: NA; CDR3 DNA: TGTGCCTGGAGTGTAACCCGGAGTCAGCCCCAGCATTTT; CDR3 protein: CAWSVTRSQPQHF
clone size: NA; J gene: TRBJ1-1; CDR3 length: 15; V gene: TRBV6-6; D gene: NA; CDR3 DNA: TGTGCCAGCAGTAACCTAAAGGGAGGGGACACTGAAGCTTTCTTT; CDR3 protein: CASSNLKGGDTEAFF